Each of the 21 T cell receptor beta chains below was sequenced from the same sample in a study of spatial heterogeneity in lung cancer. What these receptors recognize is not known. Time point reported: sample taken at primary tumor resection. Using its own MiXCR run on the 5' RACE reads, TCRdb lists one record per CDR3 protein. Of around 5,000 distinct CDR3 sequences listed, just under 30% were seen once; the top ten hold roughly 28%. Findings and caveats of the study: Expanded intratumoral alpha and beta TCR counts tracked tumor mutation counts.

The sample in question was lung tumor tissue, obtained at surgery. All receptors come from a female donor with early-stage non-small cell lung cancer.

By share, this clonotype ranks as medium-sized. The chain carries TRBV4-2 and TRBJ1-2; TRBD1 aligns across 9 bases. CDR3 length: 14 amino acids. Germline V lookup: CDR1 LGHNA, CDR2 YNFKEQ. V lost 5 bases and J lost 7; bases outside the gene matches: 8. The CDR3 nucleotides read TGTGCCAGCAGCGCTACCGGGACAGGGTCTGGCTACACCTTC. Translation: CASSATGTGSGYTF.

The V gene is TRBV12-3 or TRBV12-4, the J gene TRBJ2-7; 7 bases agree with TRBD1. V lost 3 bases and J lost 8; bases outside the gene matches: 4. The CDR3 runs to 12 residues. CDR3 DNA sequence: TGTGCCAGCAGTTTGACAGGGTCCCAGCAGTACTTC. This encodes CASSLTGSQQYF.

The sample holds a few counts of this clonotype. The chain combines TRBV7-8 with TRBJ2-3, with D possibly matching TRBD1 (5 bases). The V and J ends lost 5 bases and 2 bases respectively, with 17 bases between them. The CDR3 loop spans 16 amino acids. In germline, CDR1 is SGHVS, CDR2 FQNEAQ. CDR3 loop: CASSPDLQGPTDTQYF. CDR3 DNA: TGTGCCAGCAGCCCCGATTTGCAGGGCCCCACAGATACGCAGTATTTT.

Ten or more counts support this clonotype. This chain joins TRBV29-1 and TRBJ2-7, with D perhaps TRBD2 (5 bases). The CDR3 length is 17 residues. Germline CDR1 and CDR2: SQVTM and ANQGSEA. V was pared by 0 bases and J by 1 base, with 19 bases between. The CDR3 DNA reads as TGCAGCGTTGAAGATCGAGTCGCGGGCCAGAGATCCTACGAGCAGTACTTC. Its protein product is CSVEDRVAGQRSYEQYF.

In its sample, this clonotype was seen many times. The gene calls are TRBV20-1 and TRBJ1-1, with D possibly being TRBD1 (6 bases). The CDR3 consists of 15 residues. Between the trimmed V and J ends, which lost 2 bases and 0 bases, there was a span of 13 bases. Germline CDR1 and CDR2: DFQATT and SNEGSKA (reference sequence). The CDR3 coding sequence is TGCAGTGCTAGACCGGGACACCTAATGAACACTGAAGCTTTCTTT. Its translation is CSARPGHLMNTEAFF.

The V and J genes are TRBV6-4 and TRBJ2-1; D might be TRBD2 (6 bases). V lost 5 bases, J lost 8 bases, and 13 bases lay in between. The CDR3 loop spans 13 amino acids. Germline loops: CDR1 MRHNA, CDR2 SNTAGT. CDR3 sequence reads: CASSFEEGHEQFF. In DNA, the CDR3 is TGTGCCAGCAGTTTCGAGGAGGGGCATGAGCAGTTCTTC.

This clonotype is termed medium-sized. The V gene is TRBV18, the J gene TRBJ2-7; D is perhaps TRBD1 or TRBD2 (6 bases each). Looked up from germline, CDR1 is KGHSH and CDR2 is LQKENI. V was cut by 4 bases and J by 2 bases, with 12 bases left in between. CDR3 length: 14 residues. CDR3 sequence reads: CASSRGALTYEQYF. The CDR3 nucleotides are TGTGCCAGCTCACGGGGGGCCCTGACCTACGAGCAGTACTTC.

This clonotype was observed many times. This chain links TRBV29-1 with TRBJ1-1, with D tentatively TRBD1 (6 bases). The CDR3 totals 16 residues. V lost 7 bases and J 3 bases, leaving 24 bases between the germline ends. CDR1 is SQVTM, CDR2 ANQGSEA, per germline. The CDR3 region has the DNA TGCAGCGCCCTAGGAGGGACGGGGGCGGAGGACACTGAAGCTTTCTTT. Encoded protein: CSALGGTGAEDTEAFF.

This clonotype showed up many times. The DNA of the CDR3 is TGTGCCAGCAGCCGGCGGGGGGGGGGCTATGGCTACACCTTC. This codes for CASSRRGGGYGYTF. The V call is TRBV12-3 or TRBV12-4, the J call TRBJ1-2; a possible D gene is TRBD1 (5 bases). The CDR3 totals 14 residues. Deletions cut 6 bases from V and 4 bases from J, with 15 bases between.

This clonotype was found many times. The J gene is TRBJ2-3, the V gene TRBV28; no definite D call. V dropped 6 bases and J dropped 3 bases, with 25 bases sitting between them. The germline CDR1 and CDR2 sequences are MDHEN and SYDVKM. CDR3 length: 18 amino acids. The DNA for the CDR3 is TGTGCCAGCAGCAACCGTCTAGGGAAGCGAGGTCAAACAGATACGCAGTATTTT. This gives the protein CASSNRLGKRGQTDTQYF.

This clonotype came up many times. This chain links TRBV9 with TRBJ1-1, with 7 bases matching TRBD1. The V segment lost 3 bases and the J segment 1 base; nucleotides outside the gene matches: 6. Germline V lookup: CDR1 SGDLS, CDR2 YYNGEE. The CDR3 is 15 amino acids. This CDR3 is CASSASTGRNTEAFF. CDR3 nucleotide sequence: TGTGCCAGCAGCGCTTCGACAGGGCGGAACACTGAAGCTTTCTTT.

This clonotype is classed as medium-sized. The V call is TRBV6-5, the J call TRBJ2-7; the D gene is possibly TRBD1 (6 bases). Trimming took off 5 bases at V and 0 bases at J, with 11 bases between the two ends. The CDR3 runs 14 residues. The germline CDR1 and CDR2 sequences are MNHEY and SVGAGI. CDR3 DNA: TGTGCCAGCAGTCTGACGGACAGCTCCTACGAGCAGTACTTC. It codes for CASSLTDSSYEQYF.

This clonotype has only a few counts. This chain connects TRBV5-6 to TRBJ1-5; 10 bases are shared with TRBD1. Looked up from germline, CDR1 is SGHDT and CDR2 is YYEEEE. Unmatched junction bases numbered 7, after V lost 0 bases and J lost 7 bases. This CDR3 has 16 residues. The CDR3 loop reads CASSLGGTGAGQPQHF. The CDR3 nucleotides are TGTGCCAGCAGCTTGGGAGGGACAGGGGCCGGGCAGCCCCAGCATTTT.

This clonotype was detected ten times or more. The chain combines TRBV7-2 with TRBJ2-3; 8 nucleotides agree with TRBD1. V shed 3 bases and J 2 bases; nucleotides not matched to a gene: 4. Looked up from germline, CDR1 is SGHTA and CDR2 is FQGNSA. The CDR3 covers 15 residues. The CDR3 sequence is CASSLTGVNTDTQYF. The CDR3 nucleotides read TGTGCCAGCAGCTTGACAGGGGTGAACACAGATACGCAGTATTTT.

The chain joins TRBV2 to TRBJ2-7, with D maybe TRBD1 (6 bases). The V end was cut by 8 bases, the J end by 4 bases, with 9 bases between. The CDR3 extends over 11 amino acids. The germline CDR1 and CDR2 sequences are SNHLY and FYNNEI. CDR3 protein: CASGGGYEQYF. Written as DNA, the CDR3 is TGTGCCAGCGGGGGCGGGTACGAGCAGTACTTC.

By share of the sample, this clonotype is large. The chain combines TRBV20-1 with TRBJ2-7; D ambiguous. Germline values: CDR1 DFQATT, CDR2 SNEGSKA (reference sequence). V was pared by 4 bases and J by 3 bases, with 16 bases between. The CDR3 is made up of 14 amino acids. The CDR3 reads CSATTLGGSYEQYF. CDR3 coding DNA: TGCAGTGCTACAACGCTAGGCGGAAGCTACGAGCAGTACTTC.

With respect to this clonotype: Possible read error: a much larger clone is one base away. The rearrangement links TRBV5-4 to TRBJ2-3, with TRBD2 identical over 15 bases. The CDR3 runs 15 residues. In germline, CDR1 is SGHNT, CDR2 YYREEE (reference sequence). CDR3 sequence reads: CARSLGTSGGDTQYF. In nucleotides, the CDR3 is TGTGCCCGCAGCTTGGGGACTAGCGGGGGGGATACGCAGTATTTT.

The V gene is TRBV20-1, the J gene TRBJ2-3, with no clear D. Trimming pared 3 bases from V and 5 bases from J, leaving 6 bases between. The CDR3 spans 11 residues. In germline, CDR1 is DFQATT, CDR2 SNEGSKA (reference sequence). This CDR3 reads CSASSLDTQYF. The CDR3 region has the DNA TGCAGTGCTAGCTCCCTAGATACGCAGTATTTT.

This chain uses TRBV4-1 with TRBJ2-1; a possible D gene is TRBD1 (6 bases). CDR1 and CDR2 (germline): MGHRA, YSYEKL. Between the trimmed V and J ends, which lost 0 bases and 5 bases, there was a span of 11 bases. This CDR3 is built from 15 residues. As DNA, the CDR3 is TGCGCCAGCAGCCAAGATTCAGGGGCCAACAATGAGCAGTTCTTC. Its translation is CASSQDSGANNEQFF.

This clonotype was seen ten or more times. V and J are TRBV7-2 and TRBJ2-1; no clear D. The V end was cut by 0 bases, the J end by 4 bases, with 10 bases between. This CDR3 spans 15 amino acids. Germline lookup yields CDR1 SGHTA and CDR2 FQGNSA. The DNA of the CDR3 is TGTGCCAGCAGCTTAGCCTACAACGATTACAATGAGCAGTTCTTC. Translation gives CASSLAYNDYNEQFF.

Sample share makes this clonotype medium-sized. This chain connects TRBV2 to TRBJ2-6; D is unclear. The CDR3 extends over 16 amino acids. The ends were cut back, 6 bases at V and 0 bases at J, with 12 bases in the middle. Per the germline V gene, CDR1 is SNHLY and CDR2 is FYNNEI. This CDR3 reads CASREQTLSGANVLTF. The CDR3 nucleotides read TGTGCCAGCAGGGAACAGACCCTCTCTGGGGCCAACGTCCTGACTTTC.